This note documents a single T cell receptor (beta chain) sequence. V lost 5 bases, J lost 2 bases, and 11 bases lay in between. Looked up from germline, CDR1 is SGHRS and CDR2 is YFSETQ. The CDR3 is 13 residues long. This entry belongs to a study of STAT5B mutations in CD4+ large granular lymphocyte leukemia. Assay: immunoSEQ multiplex PCR; the TCRdb copy retains only in-frame clones and omits some. The sample shows under 40,000 clones, just under 80% of them seen only once. The receptor was derived from a human donor in good health. The chain recombines TRBV5-1 with TRBJ2-7, with D tentatively TRBD2 (7 bases). The sequenced material came from CD4+ T cells from blood buffy coats. The CDR3 DNA reads as TGCGCCAGCAGTCCCGGGGGGCCCTACGAGCAGTACTTC. It translates to CASSPGGPYEQYF.